The clone carrying this T cell receptor (beta chain) was detected a few times. The sample belongs to a study of cytomegalovirus exposure and HLA in healthy donors. The primer mix had 60 Vbeta and 13 Jbeta primers. Authors' methods: About 11 million of 80 million or so unique TCR beta chains were shared, per a later count. Libraries were prepared by immunoSEQ multiplex PCR; TCRdb keeps only in-frame clonotypes and omits some of them. V and J calls and clone size are those listed in that table; D and trimming were worked out from the DNA. Among over 75,000 clones listed, 82% were seen once. Specimen: PBMCs. This sequence was found in a man aged 25-40 years in good health and CMV-seropositive.

CDR3 bases: TGTGCCAGTATCAATAGCGGAGGGCCGAACACCGGGGAGCTGTTTTTT. Translation: CASINSGGPNTGELFF. V gene TRBV19 combines with J gene TRBJ2-2; D perhaps matches TRBD2 (6 bases). This CDR3 has 16 amino acids. V was clipped by 7 bases and J by 0 bases, with 15 bases between them. Germline CDR1 reads LNHDA; CDR2 reads SQIVND (reference sequence). The full variable domain, with the rest looked up from reference TRBV19 and TRBJ2-2, is DGGITQSPKYLFRKEGQNVTLSCEQNLNHDAMYWYRQDPGQGLRLIYYSQIVNDFQKGDIAEGYSVSREKKESFPLTVTSAQKNPTAFYLCASINSGGPNTGELFFGEGSRLTVL.